This paragraph reports one T cell receptor beta chain. The germline V gene has CDR1 SGHVS and CDR2 FQNEAQ. This CDR3 spans 13 amino acids. Between the trimmed V and J ends, which lost 5 bases and 5 bases, there was a span of 12 bases. These data are taken from a study of T-cell memory formation after mild COVID-19. Via MiXCR, TCRdb re-called the 5' RACE reads, giving one row per CDR3 protein. The sample has 500,000 to 650,000 distinct CDR3 sequences; roughly 21% are singletons. This rearrangement joins TRBV7-8 to TRBJ1-1, with D possibly TRBD1 on 6 matching bases. Sequenced input: PBMCs or a T cell subset sorted from them (not recorded which). This sequence was found in an adult woman who had mild COVID-19 (a few samples of this study predate the infection). Cell type and time point are not known. CDR3 amino acids: CASSRGARTEAFF. The CDR3 DNA reads as TGTGCCAGCAGCAGGGGGGCGCGGACTGAAGCTTTCTTT. The full variable domain, completed using reference TRBV7-8 and TRBJ1-1, is GAGVSQSPRYKVAKRGQDVALRCDPISGHVSLFWYQQALGQGPEFLTYFQNEAQLDKSGLPSDRFFAERPEGSVSTLKIQRTQQEDSAVYLCASSRGARTEAFFGQGTRLTVV.